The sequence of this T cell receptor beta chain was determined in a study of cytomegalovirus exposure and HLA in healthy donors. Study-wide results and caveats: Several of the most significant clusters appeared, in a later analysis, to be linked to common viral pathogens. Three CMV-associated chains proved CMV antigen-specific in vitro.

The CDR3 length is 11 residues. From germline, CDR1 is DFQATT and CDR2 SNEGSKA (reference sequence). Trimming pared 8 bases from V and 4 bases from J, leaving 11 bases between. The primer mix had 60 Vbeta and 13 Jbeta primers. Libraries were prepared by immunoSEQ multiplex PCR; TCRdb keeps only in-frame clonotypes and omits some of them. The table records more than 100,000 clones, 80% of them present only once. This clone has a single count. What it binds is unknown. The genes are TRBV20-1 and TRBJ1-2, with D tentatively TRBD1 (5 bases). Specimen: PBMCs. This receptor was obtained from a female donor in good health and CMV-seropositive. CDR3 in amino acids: CSIRQFYGYTF. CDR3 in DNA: TGCAGTATCCGACAGTTCTATGGCTACACCTTC.